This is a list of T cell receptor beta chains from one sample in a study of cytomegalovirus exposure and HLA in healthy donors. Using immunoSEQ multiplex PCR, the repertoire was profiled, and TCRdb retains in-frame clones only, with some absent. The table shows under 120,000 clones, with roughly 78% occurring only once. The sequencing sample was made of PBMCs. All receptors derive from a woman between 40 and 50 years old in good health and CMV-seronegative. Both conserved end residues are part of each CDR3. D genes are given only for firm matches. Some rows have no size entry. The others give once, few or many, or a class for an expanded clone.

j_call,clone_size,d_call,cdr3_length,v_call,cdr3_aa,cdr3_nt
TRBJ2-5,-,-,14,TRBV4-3,CASSQATSTETQYF,TGCGCCAGCAGCCAGGCTACTAGTACGGAGACCCAGTACTTC
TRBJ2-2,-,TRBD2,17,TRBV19,CASSHPGTRGATGELFF,TGTGCCAGTAGCCACCCCGGGACTAGAGGGGCTACTGGGGAGCTGTTTTTT
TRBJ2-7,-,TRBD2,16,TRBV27,CASSLKASGSVNEQYF,TGTGCCAGCAGTTTAAAAGCTAGCGGGAGTGTGAACGAGCAGTACTTC
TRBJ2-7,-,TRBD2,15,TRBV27,CASRPGLAGHYEQYF,TGTGCCAGCAGACCTGGACTAGCGGGACACTACGAGCAGTACTTC
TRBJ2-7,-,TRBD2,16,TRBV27,CASSLSGGLAGNEQYF,TGTGCCAGCAGTTTAAGCGGGGGGCTAGCGGGAAACGAGCAGTACTTC
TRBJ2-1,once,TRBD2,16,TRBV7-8,CASSLGSGGSYNEQFF,TGTGCCAGCAGCTTAGGTAGCGGGGGCTCCTACAATGAGCAGTTCTTC
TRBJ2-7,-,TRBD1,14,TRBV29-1,CSVVDRVSSYEQYF,TGCAGCGTTGTGGACAGGGTGAGCTCCTACGAGCAGTACTTC
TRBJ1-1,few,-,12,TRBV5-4,CASSLEGSEAFF,TGTGCCAGCAGCTTGGAGGGGTCTGAAGCTTTCTTT
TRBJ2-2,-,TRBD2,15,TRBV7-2,CASSLPTSGTGELFF,TGTGCCAGCAGCTTACCTACTAGCGGGACCGGGGAGCTGTTTTTT
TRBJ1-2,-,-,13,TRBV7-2,CASSLGGGDGYTF,TGTGCCAGCAGCTTAGGGGGGGGAGATGGCTACACCTTC
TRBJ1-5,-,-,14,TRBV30,CAWSHRVSNQPQHF,TGTGCCTGGAGTCACAGGGTCAGCAATCAGCCCCAGCATTTT
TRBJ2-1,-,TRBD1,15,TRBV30,CAWDGPGQAYNEQFF,TGTGCCTGGGATGGCCCGGGACAGGCATACAATGAGCAGTTCTTC
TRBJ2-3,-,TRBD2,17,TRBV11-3,CASSSRGMAGAVDTQYF,TGTGCCAGCAGCTCCCGAGGTATGGCGGGAGCTGTAGATACGCAGTATTTT
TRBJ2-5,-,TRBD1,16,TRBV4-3,CASSQEGPGGYETQYF,TGCGCCAGCAGCCAGGAGGGCCCAGGGGGCTATGAGACCCAGTACTTC